These 20 T cell receptor beta chains were all obtained from the same sample, sequenced in a study of CD8+ T cells in alopecia areata. Treatment indicated: oral pan-JAK inhibitor, 5-10 mg twice daily. RNA extraction and reverse transcription yielded cDNA as sequencing template. Only in-frame clones appear in the TCRdb table, and some are missing; sequencing was by immunoSEQ multiplex PCR. The table has fewer than 200,000 clones, under 60% seen once. The material was CD8+ T cells sorted from blood, obtained at week 24, from a patient treated with tofacitinib. These receptors came from a human donor with alopecia areata.

This clone has only a few counts. The chain carries TRBV5-1 and TRBJ2-1; TRBD1 or TRBD2 may be the D gene (6 bases each). Between the trimmed V and J ends, which lost 0 bases and 3 bases, there was a span of 13 bases. The CDR3 covers 16 residues. Per germline, CDR1 SGHRS and CDR2 YFSETQ. This chain's CDR3 is CASSLAKGGGYNEQFF. As DNA, the CDR3 is TGCGCCAGCAGCTTGGCCAAGGGGGGTGGCTACAATGAGCAGTTCTTC.

The V gene is TRBV10-3, the J gene TRBJ2-7, with unresolved D. Germline CDR1 ENHRY, CDR2 SYGVKD. V lost 4 bases, J lost 7 bases, and 11 bases lay in between. This CDR3 has 12 residues. In nucleotides, the CDR3 is TGTGCCATCAGTGCAGCTTTGGGAGAGCAGTACTTC. Its protein is CAISAALGEQYF.

CDR3 sequence reads: CAWSVFSDNQPQHF. The CDR3 coding sequence is TGTGCCTGGAGTGTATTTTCGGACAATCAGCCCCAGCATTTT. The chain couples TRBV30 to TRBJ1-5; D remains ambiguous. Trimming cost V 0 bases and J 3 bases, with 9 bases left between them. The CDR3 loop spans 14 amino acids. Germline V CDR1 and CDR2: GTSNPN, SVGIG (reference sequence).

This chain uses TRBV11-3 with TRBJ1-1; perhaps TRBD1 as D (6 bases). CDR1 SGHNT and CDR2 YENEEA come from the germline V gene. V was pared by 1 base and J by 8 bases, with 14 bases between. The CDR3 contains 14 residues. The CDR3 nucleotides are TGTGCCAGCAGCTTAGTTGGGGGGCCGAGCGAAGCTTTCTTT. It specifies CASSLVGGPSEAFF. Full variable domain (rest looked up from reference TRBV11-3 and TRBJ1-1): EAGVVQSPRYKIIEKKQPVAFWCNPISGHNTLYWYLQNLGQGPELLIRYENEEAVDDSQLPKDRFSAERLKGVDSTLKIQPAELGDSAVYLCASSLVGGPSEAFFGQGTRLTVV.

The J gene is TRBJ2-1, the V gene TRBV4-1; 11 nucleotides agree with TRBD2. CDR1 and CDR2 from the germline V gene are MGHRA and YSYEKL. This CDR3 has 17 residues. Trimming at V came to 0 bases and at J to 1 base, leaving 2 bases not matched to a gene. The CDR3 here is CASSQEASGGSYNEQFF. DNA of the CDR3: TGCGCCAGCAGCCAAGAGGCTAGCGGGGGGTCCTACAATGAGCAGTTCTTC.

The V gene is TRBV28, the J gene TRBJ2-7; possible D gene TRBD2, 5 bases. The CDR3 contains 12 residues. Trimming shortened V by 3 bases and J by 4 bases, and 7 bases separated the two germline ends. From germline, CDR1 is MDHEN and CDR2 SYDVKM. The CDR3 DNA is TGTGCCAGCAGTTTCCGGGGATACGAGCAGTACTTC. This sequence encodes CASSFRGYEQYF.

This clone was detected a few times. This rearrangement joins TRBV7-9 to TRBJ2-7; D is unclear. The V gene lost 5 bases and the J gene lost 2 bases, with 13 bases spanning the gap. The germline V gene encodes CDR1 SEHNR and CDR2 FQNEAQ (reference sequence). This CDR3 has 14 residues. This CDR3 is CASSPLGSPYEQYF. The DNA for the CDR3 is TGTGCCAGCAGCCCCCTGGGATCGCCCTACGAGCAGTACTTC.

This clone showed up just a few times. The chain is built from TRBV12-5 and TRBJ2-5; 8 bases align to TRBD1. J lost 1 base, V lost 6 bases, and 10 bases had no gene match. Germline V gives CDR1 LGHNT, CDR2 FRNRAP. The CDR3 totals 16 residues. The CDR3 here is CASGQTGALVQETQYF. CDR3 sequence (DNA): TGTGCTAGTGGCCAGACAGGGGCCCTGGTCCAAGAGACCCAGTACTTC.

This clone was detected once. V and J are TRBV27 and TRBJ2-3; D ambiguous. This CDR3 has 15 amino acids. Germline V gene data show CDR1 as MNHEY and CDR2 as SMNVEV (reference sequence). Trimming removed 0 bases from V and 0 bases from J, with 7 bases in between. In nucleotides, the CDR3 is TGTGCCAGCAGTTTATCCCCATATAGCACAGATACGCAGTATTTT. Protein product: CASSLSPYSTDTQYF.

The V call is TRBV10-3, the J call TRBJ2-3; TRBD2 matches at 10 bases. Trimming cost V 2 bases and J 5 bases; bases outside gene matches: 7. The germline V gene has CDR1 ENHRY and CDR2 SYGVKD. The CDR3 extends over 16 amino acids. The DNA for the CDR3 is TGTGCCATCAGTGAGGTAGCGGGGGGCACGCAAGATACGCAGTATTTT. It codes for CAISEVAGGTQDTQYF.

This clone is a singleton in its sample. The chain employs TRBV27 and TRBJ1-1; D ambiguous. Germline values: CDR1 MNHEY, CDR2 SMNVEV (reference sequence). The CDR3 has 11 amino acids. V lost 8 bases to trimming and J lost 2 bases, with 6 bases between them. The CDR3 region is CASESNTEAFF. The CDR3 DNA reads TGTGCCAGCGAAAGCAACACTGAAGCTTTCTTT.

The gene calls are TRBV2 and TRBJ1-1, with a tentative D call TRBD1 (6 bases). Germline CDR1 reads SNHLY; CDR2 reads FYNNEI. The CDR3 is 15 residues long. The germline V and J ends were trimmed by 6 bases and 5 bases, with 19 bases remaining between them. CDR3 nucleotide sequence: TGTGCCAGCAGAACAGGGATAAATTCGGGGACTGAAGCTTTCTTT. This codes for CASRTGINSGTEAFF. Supplemented by reference TRBV2 and TRBJ1-1, the full variable domain reads EPEVTQTPSHQVTQMGQEVILRCVPISNHLYFYWYRQILGQKVEFLVSFYNNEISEKSEIFDDQFSVERPDGSNFTLKIRSTKLEDSAMYFCASRTGINSGTEAFFGQGTRLTVV.

V is TRBV4-1 and J is TRBJ1-2; D possibly corresponds to TRBD1 (6 bases). This CDR3 contains 17 residues. The germline V gene has CDR1 MGHRA and CDR2 YSYEKL. The V end lost 4 bases, the J end lost 1 base, and 19 bases lay between the germline ends. The CDR3 nucleotides are TGCGCCAGCAGCCCCCGGGACACGTACAACCTTAACTATGGCTACACCTTC. It codes for CASSPRDTYNLNYGYTF.

CDR3 nucleotides: TGTGCCAGCAGCTTCCCCAGTAATCAGGGGGCACGGAGTGAGCAGTTCTTC. This gives the protein CASSFPSNQGARSEQFF. The V and J genes are TRBV7-9 and TRBJ2-1, with 8 bases lining up with TRBD1. The CDR3 consists of 17 residues. V gave up 3 bases and J gave up 9 bases; unmatched junction bases: 16. Germline assignment: CDR1 SEHNR and CDR2 FQNEAQ (reference sequence).

The DNA of the CDR3 is TGTGCCTGGGCCGGGGCTAACTATGGCTACACCTTC. This translates into CAWAGANYGYTF. The chain employs TRBV30 and TRBJ1-2, with unresolved D. This CDR3 spans 12 amino acids. Germline-derived CDR1 and CDR2 are GTSNPN and SVGIG (reference sequence). V lost 5 bases, J lost 0 bases, and 7 bases lay in between.

The chain couples TRBV29-1 to TRBJ1-2; possibly TRBD1 for D (5 bases). CDR1 is SQVTM and CDR2 is ANQGSEA in the germline V gene. The CDR3 sequence is 15 residues long. V lost 5 bases and J 2 bases, leaving 18 bases between the germline ends. The CDR3 coding sequence is TGCAGCGTTACAAGGTGGGGGAGGTGGAACTATGGCTACACCTTC. The encoded protein is CSVTRWGRWNYGYTF.

The V and J genes are TRBV6-1 and TRBJ1-5, with 9 bases aligning to TRBD1. The trim removed 6 bases at V and 0 bases at J, leaving 3 bases unmatched. The CDR3 extends over 15 amino acids. Germline V gene data show CDR1 as MNHNS and CDR2 as SASEGT. The CDR3 bases are TGTGCCAGCAGGGGGACAGGGTATAGCAATCAGCCCCAGCATTTT. Translation: CASRGTGYSNQPQHF.

Only a few counts were recorded for this clone. This CDR3 is CASSSGGQGFSGANVLTF. The CDR3 DNA sequence: TGTGCCAGCAGCTCAGGGGGACAGGGTTTTTCTGGGGCCAACGTCCTGACTTTC. The chain is built from TRBV14 and TRBJ2-6, with 9 bases aligning to TRBD1. This CDR3 is 18 amino acids long. The trim removed 5 bases at V and 1 base at J, leaving 9 bases unmatched. Germline CDR1 is SGHDN and CDR2 is FVKESK.

The chain employs TRBV27 and TRBJ2-2; D call uncertain. The CDR3 spans 13 residues. V lost 5 bases, J lost 7 bases, and 11 bases lay in between. Germline CDR1 MNHEY, CDR2 SMNVEV (reference sequence). The CDR3 here is CASSTQRSGELFF. In DNA form, the CDR3 reads TGTGCCAGCAGTACGCAACGCAGCGGGGAGCTGTTTTTT.

This clone appeared a few times. The rearrangement links TRBV7-2 to TRBJ2-5; D unclear. Per the germline V gene, CDR1 is SGHTA and CDR2 is FQGNSA. V was clipped by 5 bases and J by 5 bases, with 12 bases between them. This CDR3 spans 13 amino acids. The CDR3 loop is CASSPEVRETQYF. CDR3 nucleotides: TGTGCCAGCAGCCCAGAGGTTAGGGAGACCCAGTACTTC.